This is a list of T cell receptor beta chains from one sample in a study of control samples from healthy donors and cancer patients. Libraries were prepared by immunoSEQ multiplex PCR; TCRdb keeps only in-frame clonotypes and omits some of them. The sample lists 150,000 to 200,000 clones, 90% to 95% occurring once. Material for sequencing was blood. The receptor set was obtained from a woman in her late teens or twenties in good health. CDR3s include the opening cysteine and the closing phenylalanine or tryptophan. The order of the fields is J gene, V gene, clone size, D gene, CDR3 DNA, CDR3 protein. A D gene is named only where the DNA matches it firmly. The size of a clone is reported for some rows only, either as once, few or many, or as a class for expanded clones.

>TRBJ2-7|TRBV25-1|NA|NA
TGTGCCAGCAGAACGTATCAGACAGGAACGGACGGCGAGCAGTACTTC
CASRTYQTGTDGEQYF
>TRBJ2-2|TRBV4-3|once|TRBD2
TGCGCCAGCAGCCAAGATTACAGGGCTAGCGGGAGGATTTGCACCGGGGAGCTGTTTTTT
CASSQDYRASGRICTGELFF
>TRBJ2-1|TRBV6-2/TRBV6-3|NA|TRBD2
TGTGCCAGCAGCCAGACTAGCGGGCCGTACAATGAGCAGTTCTTC
CASSQTSGPYNEQFF
>TRBJ2-7|TRBV28|NA|NA
TGTGCCAGCAGTTTGGTGCCGACCAGCTACGAGCAGTACTTC
CASSLVPTSYEQYF
>TRBJ2-7|TRBV7-9|NA|TRBD1
TGTGCCAGCAGCTTAGCTGGGTTCGGACAGGGTCAGATCGAGCAGTACTTC
CASSLAGFGQGQIEQYF
>TRBJ1-2|TRBV6-1|NA|TRBD1
TGTGCCAGCAGTGAAGAGACAGGGGCCGCGGGGGGCTACACCTTC
CASSEETGAAGGYTF
>TRBJ2-1|TRBV7-9|NA|NA
TGTGCCAGCAGCTTTAATGAGCAGTTCTTC
CASSFNEQFF
>TRBJ1-6|TRBV7-2|NA|NA
TGTGCCAGCAGCTTAGGAGTGAGCAATTCACCCCTCCACTTT
CASSLGVSNSPLHF
>TRBJ1-1|TRBV21-1|NA|NA
TGTGCCAGCAGCAAGTACACCCTCATGAACACTGAAGCTTTCTTT
CASSKYTLMNTEAFF
>TRBJ2-7|TRBV7-8|NA|NA
TGTGCCAGCAGCAGAGGGTCCTCCTCCTACGAGCAGTACTTC
CASSRGSSSYEQYF
>TRBJ1-2|TRBV3-1/TRBV3-2|NA|NA
TGTGCCAGCAGCCAAGGGACCGTATATGGCTACACCTTC
CASSQGTVYGYTF
>TRBJ1-2|TRBV7-2|once|TRBD1
TGTGCCAGCAGCTTAGACCGGGACAGGGTCTATGGCTACACCTTC
CASSLDRDRVYGYTF
>TRBJ2-6|TRBV19|once|NA
TGTGCCAGTAGTATAGCTTCAACGGATTTATTTGGGGCCAACGTCCTGACTTTC
CASSIASTDLFGANVLTF
>TRBJ1-2|TRBV3-1/TRBV3-2|NA|NA
TGTGCCAGCAGCCAAGAGTGGAGAAACTATGGCTACACCTTC
CASSQEWRNYGYTF
>TRBJ1-2|TRBV5-1|NA|NA
TGCGCCAGCAGCTTGAGTCCAGGGGAAAACTATGGCTACACCTTC
CASSLSPGENYGYTF
>TRBJ2-2|TRBV7-2|NA|NA
TGTGCCAGCAGCTTCGGCGGGGCTCGGACCGGGGAGCTGTTTTTT
CASSFGGARTGELFF
>TRBJ1-1|TRBV28|once|NA
TGTGCCAGCATCCGAGACAGGAACACTGAAGCTTTCTTT
CASIRDRNTEAFF
>TRBJ2-5|TRBV19|NA|NA
TGTGCCAGTCAAGTTTTGGGCGGGGAGACCCAGTACTTC
CASQVLGGETQYF
>TRBJ1-5|TRBV6-5|NA|TRBD1
TGTGCCAGCAGGCGACAGGGTGATCAGCCCCAGCATTTT
CASRRQGDQPQHF
>TRBJ2-3|TRBV5-1|NA|NA
TGCGCCAGCTGCAGGGACGTCTCCGCGGATACGCAGTATTTT
CASCRDVSADTQYF
>TRBJ1-5|TRBV27|NA|NA
TGTGCCAGCGGTAGTGGTTACAGGGGCAATCAGCCCCAGCATTTT
CASGSGYRGNQPQHF